This TCR beta chain was identified during a study of OX40 agonist ivuxolimab in advanced cancers. Study-wide findings and caveats: Average numbers of expanded clones were greater in CD8+ T cells than in CD4+. Some of the lowest clonal expansion was seen in partial responders at 0.1-3.0 mg/kg.

Sequenced by immunoSEQ multiplex PCR; TCRdb stores in-frame clones only, minus some. The sample consists of roughly 67,000 clones, approximately 89% of them appearing once. Turning to this clone: Antigen specificity is unknown.

The CDR3 totals 15 residues. Germline CDR1 is SGDLS and CDR2 is YYNGEE. V gave up 4 bases and J gave up 5 bases, with 15 bases separating them. This chain links TRBV9 with TRBJ1-4; D might be TRBD1 (5 bases). The TCR originated in an adult with an advanced solid tumor such as melanoma, head and neck, liver or kidney cancer. Sequences were derived from CD4+ or CD8+ T cells sorted from blood, sampled in a trial of the OX40 agonist ivuxolimab. The CDR3 DNA sequence: TGTGCCAGCAGCTTAGATAACAGGCCGAATGAAAAACTGTTTTTT. This encodes CASSLDNRPNEKLFF.